This T cell receptor beta chain originates from a study of blood T cells in healthy people across ages. Total RNA extraction produced at least 5 micrograms (per sample) for the study. A sample-barcoded 5' primer and a J-beta primer mix were used in a second PCR of roughly 6 to 11 cycles. TCRdb passed the 5' RACE reads through MiXCR, listing each CDR3 protein once. The sample contains roughly 1,700,000 distinct CDR3 sequences, roughly 30% of which appear only once. CDR1 is SEHNR and CDR2 is FQNEAQ in the germline V gene (reference sequence). The V end lost 3 bases, the J end lost 13 bases, and 13 bases lay between the germline ends. The CDR3 sequence is 12 residues long.

The sequenced sample consisted of blood. The chain carries TRBV7-9 and TRBJ2-4; D perhaps matches TRBD2 (5 bases). This clonotype was obtained from a woman aged 25 to 39 in good health. CDR3 sequence reads: CASSFDGGEQYF. CDR3 sequence (DNA): TGTGCCAGCAGCTTCGACGGAGGTGAGCAGTACTTC.